This T cell receptor beta chain originates from a study of CD8 T cells in Susac syndrome. A quantity of roughly 0.5 to 1 ug RNA underwent reverse transcription using random hexamers. Amplification of TCR beta CDR3 by immunoSEQ multiplex PCR spanned 54 Vbeta and 13 Jbeta. Using its own MiXCR run on the immunoSEQ multiplex PCR reads, TCRdb lists one record per CDR3 protein. The sample has 200,000 to 250,000 distinct CDR3 sequences, 85% to 95% seen once; the top ten hold approximately 0.081%. Comment on this clonotype: Its antigen is unknown.

Whole-study results and caveats: The authors acknowledged that their TCR sequencing and HLA analysis involved a relatively small number of individuals.

Sequencing of TCR beta drew on CD8+ and CD4+ T cells from blood. TEMRA cells were FACS-enriched, with CD8+ and CD4+ T cells isolated negatively. Germline-derived CDR1 and CDR2 are DFQATT and SNEGSKA (reference sequence). This CDR3 has 12 residues. Trimming removed 4 bases from V and 3 bases from J; junction bases left unmatched: 2. The clonotype comes from a human donor with multiple sclerosis. V and J are TRBV20-1 and TRBJ2-5, with 7 bases identical to TRBD2. The source material was CD4+ T cells from PBMCs. CDR3: CSATGTKETQYF. The CDR3 coding sequence is TGCAGTGCTACCGGGACTAAAGAGACCCAGTACTTC.